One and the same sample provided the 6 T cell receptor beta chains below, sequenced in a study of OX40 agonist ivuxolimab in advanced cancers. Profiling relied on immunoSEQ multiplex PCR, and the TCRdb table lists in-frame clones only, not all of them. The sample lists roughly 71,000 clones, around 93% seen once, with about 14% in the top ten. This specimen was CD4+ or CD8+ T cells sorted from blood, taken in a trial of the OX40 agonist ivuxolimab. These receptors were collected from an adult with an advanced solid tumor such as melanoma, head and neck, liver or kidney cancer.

The CDR3: CASAIWDGSYNEQFF. The CDR3 nucleotides are TGCGCCAGCGCCATCTGGGACGGGAGCTACAATGAGCAGTTCTTC. V usage is TRBV4-3 and J usage is TRBJ2-1, with TRBD2 as a possible D gene (6 bases). There are 15 residues in the CDR3. Trimming removed 8 bases at V and 3 bases at J, with 17 bases between. CDR1 is LGHNA, CDR2 YSLEER, per germline.

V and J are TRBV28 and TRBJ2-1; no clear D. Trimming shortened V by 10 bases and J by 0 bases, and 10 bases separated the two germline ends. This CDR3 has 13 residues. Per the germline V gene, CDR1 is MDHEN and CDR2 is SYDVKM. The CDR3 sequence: CAIGSTSYNEQFF. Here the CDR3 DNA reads TGTGCCATCGGATCTACCTCCTACAATGAGCAGTTCTTC.

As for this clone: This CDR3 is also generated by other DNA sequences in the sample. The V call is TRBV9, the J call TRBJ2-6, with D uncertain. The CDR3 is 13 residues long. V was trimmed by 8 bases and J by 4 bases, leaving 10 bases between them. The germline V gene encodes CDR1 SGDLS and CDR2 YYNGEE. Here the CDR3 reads CASSPRGANVLTF. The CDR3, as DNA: TGTGCCAGTAGCCCACGGGGGGCCAACGTCCTGACTTTC.

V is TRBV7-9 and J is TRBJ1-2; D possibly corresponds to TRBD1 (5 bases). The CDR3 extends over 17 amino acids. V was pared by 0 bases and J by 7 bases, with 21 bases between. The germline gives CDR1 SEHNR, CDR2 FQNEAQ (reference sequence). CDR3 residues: CASSLAGGTGVKGGYTF. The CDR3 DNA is TGTGCCAGCAGCTTAGCCGGTGGGACTGGGGTAAAAGGTGGCTACACCTTC.

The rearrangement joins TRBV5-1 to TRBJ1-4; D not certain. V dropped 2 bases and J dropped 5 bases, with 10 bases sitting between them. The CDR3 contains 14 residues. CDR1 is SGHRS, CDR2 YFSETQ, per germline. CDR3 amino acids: CASSLAGINEKLFF. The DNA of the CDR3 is TGCGCCAGCAGCTTAGCGGGAATAAATGAAAAACTGTTTTTT.

The CDR3 sequence: CASGLTRTEGSTEAFF. In DNA, the CDR3 is TGTGCTAGTGGTTTGACAAGGACAGAAGGTTCTACTGAAGCTTTCTTT. The chain recombines TRBV12-5 with TRBJ1-1, with a possible D match to TRBD1 (6 bases). V gave up 2 bases and J gave up 5 bases, with 18 bases separating them. The V gene's germline CDR1 is LGHNT and CDR2 FRNRAP. The CDR3 runs to 16 residues.